This T cell receptor beta chain was sequenced in a study of blood T cell repertoires in COVID-19. Study background: From the United States, Italy and Spain came samples of acute and convalescent COVID-19.

This clone appeared a few times. This CDR3 has 16 residues. Trimming removed 4 bases at V and 3 bases at J, with 15 bases between. Germline CDR1 is MNHEY and CDR2 is SVGAGI. The repertoire was sequenced with immunoSEQ multiplex PCR; TCRdb's copy has only in-frame clones and lacks some. The table records some 320,000 clones, approximately 89% of them present only once. This TCR was sampled from a woman between 50 and 59 years old who had recovered from COVID-19. The V and J genes are TRBV6-5 and TRBJ1-4; maybe TRBD1 (5 bases). Sequenced input: peripheral blood. The CDR3 sequence: CASSWGAGNSNEKLFF. CDR3 coding DNA: TGTGCCAGCAGTTGGGGCGCAGGAAATTCTAATGAAAAACTGTTTTTT.